This T cell receptor beta chain was captured by sequencing in a study of technical replicates of blood from a handful of donors. Sequencing was performed with immunoSEQ multiplex PCR; in TCRdb, only in-frame clones are kept and a portion is missing. The profile shows about 84,000 clones, 85% to 95% of them singletons. With 6 bases removed from V and 6 bases from J, the gap between germline ends came to 20 bases. The CDR3 has 15 residues. Germline-derived CDR1 and CDR2 are KGHSH and LQKENI. The TCR comes from a human donor in good health. The V and J genes are TRBV18 and TRBJ2-5; D possibly corresponds to TRBD2 (7 bases). Source material: T cells isolated from PBMCs. The CDR3 loop is CASSPQGGGKKTQYF. CDR3 coding DNA: TGTGCCAGCTCCCCCCAGGGCGGGGGCAAGAAGACCCAGTACTTC.